This T cell receptor beta chain came from a study of human T cells and chemical hapten exposure. Library construction involved attaching unique molecular identifiers to individual cDNA molecules, which allowed quantitative, reproducible TCR counting. TCRdb analysed the RACE reads with MiXCR anew, one entry per CDR3 protein. The table shows 95,000 or so distinct CDR3 sequences, with roughly 10% occurring only once. This clonotype was seen repeatedly, ten times or more. Its antigen is unidentified. Whole-study findings and limits: Patch test score tracked positively with PT1 expanded TCR counts.

Per germline, CDR1 SNHLY and CDR2 FYNNEI. Trimming cost V 6 bases and J 2 bases, with 14 bases left between them. The CDR3 loop spans 14 amino acids. The time point here: patch test 2, 6 weeks after DPC sensitization. Treatment denoted: therapeutic diphenylcyclopropenone sensitization with weekly scalp DPC. Alopecia patients deemed DPC-suitable, aged 18 to 70, excluding pregnancy. The specimen was whole blood, collected in connection with sensitization to the hapten diphenylcyclopropenone (DPC). The receptor was derived from a woman aged 40 to 50 with alopecia areata. Some clones in this sample may be carry-over from other donors' samples. J is TRBJ2-7 and V is TRBV2; unclear D gene. For the CDR3, the DNA is TGTGCCAGCAGCCCTCTTGCGGTAGCCTACGAGCAGTACTTC. Translating it yields CASSPLAVAYEQYF.